In its sample, the clone carrying this T cell receptor beta chain was seen a few times. This entry belongs to a study of human T cells and chemical hapten exposure. Time point here: patch test 1, 2 weeks after DPC sensitization. Specified treatment: therapeutic diphenylcyclopropenone sensitization with weekly scalp DPC. MiXCR, run by TCRdb on the RACE reads, gives a single entry per CDR3 protein. The sample has 180,000 or so distinct CDR3 sequences; around 20% are singletons. CDR1 and CDR2 from the germline V gene are SQVTM and ANQGSEA. The CDR3 extends over 14 amino acids. V lost 7 bases to trimming and J lost 0 bases; unmatched junction nucleotides: 8.

This TCR derives from a woman in her 50s with alopecia areata. Some clones in this sample may be carry-over from other donors' samples. V usage is TRBV29-1 and J usage is TRBJ1-1, with 7 bases identical to TRBD1. Sequencing used whole blood, obtained in connection with sensitization to the hapten diphenylcyclopropenone (DPC). CDR3 coding DNA: TGCAGCGGTACAACAGGGGACTTGAACACTGAAGCTTTCTTT. It encodes CSGTTGDLNTEAFF. Full variable domain (remainder filled in from reference TRBV29-1 and TRBJ1-1): SAVISQKPSRDICQRGTSLTIQCQVDSQVTMMFWYRQQPGQSLTLIATANQGSEATYESGFVIDKFPISRPNLTFSTLTVSNMSPEDSSIYLCSGTTGDLNTEAFFGQGTRLTVV.